The T cell receptor (beta chain) described here comes from a study of beta chain features in type 1 diabetes. Study information: Healthy donors resembled patients in age, gender and cell yields. Study-wide results and limits: Patients and controls would be equally affected if PCR favored shorter templates. A greater similarity of naive, central memory and Treg TCRB repertoires was seen among patients than among healthy donors. In all four CD4+ subsets, TCRB CDR3 length was significantly, moderately reduced in type 1 diabetes.

The sample holds a few counts of this clone. Its antigen remains unknown. Reverse transcription of all isolated RNA meant that expressed TCRB transcripts were sequenced. The data were produced by immunoSEQ multiplex PCR, yet TCRdb's version contains in-frame clones alone and is incomplete. The sample has about 150,000 clones, 10% seen once; the top ten hold more than 0.45%. The length of the CDR3 is 17 residues. V lost 0 bases, J lost 2 bases, and 8 bases stayed unmatched. The germline CDR1 and CDR2 sequences are SGDLS and YYNGEE. The chain joins TRBV9 to TRBJ2-1; 7 nucleotides align to TRBD2. The source material was central memory CD4+ T cells from blood. The receptor's source is a man aged 25 to 40 with type 1 diabetes. The CDR3: CASSVAPAGPPYNEQFF. The DNA for the CDR3 is TGTGCCAGCAGCGTAGCTCCAGCGGGGCCTCCCTACAATGAGCAGTTCTTC.